This T cell receptor beta chain was captured in a study of blood T cells in healthy people across ages. Points from the study as a whole: Donors of long life had a larger count of naive CD4+ cells and greater diversity than aged donors.

This clonotype was seen more than once but under ten times. The target antigen is unknown. Donors were systemically healthy Caucasian individuals from Russia aged roughly 6 to 100 years. Primers used in a second PCR of roughly 7 to 12 cycles were a sample-barcoded 5' primer and a J-beta primer mix. TCRdb used MiXCR to reprocess the 5' RACE reads, holding one entry per CDR3 protein. The sample carries around 850,000 distinct CDR3 sequences, 35% to 40% recorded once. CDR1 is MGHRA, CDR2 YSYEKL, per germline. Trimming removed 2 bases from V and 5 bases from J, with 10 bases in between. CDR3 size: 13 residues.

The chain recombines TRBV4-1 with TRBJ2-7; D possibly uses TRBD1 or TRBD2 (6 bases each). The TCR comes from a man aged 18-30 years in good health. The sample was blood. CDR3 sequence: CASSQPGGNEQYF. The CDR3 DNA is TGCGCCAGCAGCCAACCCGGGGGCAACGAGCAGTACTTC.